Listed here is a single T cell receptor (beta chain). The antigen remains unidentified. This table comes from immunoSEQ multiplex PCR, and its TCRdb copy is limited to in-frame clones, with some not included. Among 5,500 to 8,500 clones, 74% were seen once, and the ten largest hold roughly 7.1%. The data are from a study of tumor-infiltrating lymphocytes in localized non-small cell lung cancer. Looking at the study overall: Several tumor histologies, both smoking statuses, and some post-neoadjuvant chemotherapy samples were included. Study results and limitations: Not all patients were TCR sequenced, owing to tissue quantity.

The CDR3 contains 15 residues. V lost 4 bases, J lost 3 bases, and 14 bases lay in between. CDR1 is SGHTA and CDR2 is FQGNSA in the germline V gene. The sequenced material came from uninvolved lung tissue not adjacent to the tumor. This chain uses TRBV7-2 with TRBJ2-3; D perhaps matches TRBD1 (6 bases). This TCR came from a human donor with non-small cell lung cancer. CDR3 in amino acids: CASSSQGILTDTQYF. The CDR3 DNA follows: TGTGCCAGCAGCTCACAGGGTATTTTGACAGATACGCAGTATTTT. Supplemented by reference TRBV7-2 and TRBJ2-3, the full variable domain reads GAGVSQSPSNKVTEKGKDVELRCDPISGHTALYWYRQSLGQGLEFLIYFQGNSAPDKSGLPSDRFSAERTGGSVSTLTIQRTQQEDSAVYLCASSSQGILTDTQYFGPGTRLTVL.